Below, 5 T cell receptor beta chains from the same sample are listed, as sequenced in a study of T-cell reconstitution after alpha-beta-depleted transplantation in children. Researchers prepared the TCRbeta library using unique molecular identifiers, the study reports. MiXCR, applied by TCRdb to the PCR reads, yields one record per CDR3 protein. The sample holds 98,000 or so distinct CDR3 sequences; almost 6.5% are singletons and the top ten take less than 30%. The input for sequencing was PBMCs, mostly from graft donor cells, taken 360 days after TCRalphabeta/CD19-depleted stem cell transplant. The receptor source for this set is a male patient between 2 and 10 years old who had a stem cell transplant for acute lymphoblastic leukemia, so the T cells may come from the graft donor.

This clonotype was counted many times. This rearrangement joins TRBV28 to TRBJ2-5, with 8 bases matching TRBD2. Germline CDR1 and CDR2: MDHEN and SYDVKM. This CDR3 contains 17 residues. V lost 6 bases and J lost 1; bases outside the gene matches: 13. The CDR3 region is CASSFALSGSGQETQYF. Here the CDR3 DNA reads TGTGCCAGCAGCTTCGCCTTAAGCGGGAGCGGCCAAGAGACCCAGTACTTC.

This clonotype was found a few times. The V and J genes are TRBV4-1 and TRBJ2-3, with D perhaps TRBD2 (6 bases). The CDR3 sequence is 16 residues long. Germline CDR1 and CDR2: MGHRA and YSYEKL. The V gene lost 5 bases and the J gene lost 3 bases, with 18 bases spanning the gap. Written as DNA, the CDR3 is TGCGCCAGCAGCGACCCGACAAGGAGGGCGACAGATACGCAGTATTTT. Residues: CASSDPTRRATDTQYF.

This clonotype showed up just a few times. The chain couples TRBV6-2 or TRBV6-3 to TRBJ1-5; D call uncertain. The CDR3 length is 14 residues. Germline lookup yields CDR1 MNHEY and CDR2 SVGEGT. With 5 bases removed from V and 3 bases from J, the gap between germline ends came to 11 bases. The CDR3 nucleotides read TGTGCCAGCAGTCCTGGACGTCTCAATCAGCCCCAGCATTTT. Translating gives CASSPGRLNQPQHF.

The CDR3 sequence is CASTKPRDSLQETQYF. CDR3 nucleotide sequence: TGCGCCAGCACCAAACCCCGGGACAGCCTCCAAGAGACCCAGTACTTC. This chain joins TRBV5-1 and TRBJ2-5; the match to TRBD1 covers 7 bases. Germline V gene sequence: CDR1 SGHRS, CDR2 YFSETQ. Germline trimming cut 6 bases from V and 1 base from J; bases unmatched to any gene: 12. The CDR3 has 16 residues.

This clonotype was seen repeatedly, ten times or more. The rearrangement uses TRBV15 and TRBJ1-5, with D uncertain. Germline CDR1 is LNHNV and CDR2 is YYDKDF (reference sequence). CDR3 length: 14 residues. V shed 0 bases and J shed 7 bases, with 10 bases lying between them. The CDR3 loop is CATSREMGPQPQHF. In DNA, the CDR3 is TGTGCCACCAGCAGAGAGATGGGTCCCCAGCCCCAGCATTTT.